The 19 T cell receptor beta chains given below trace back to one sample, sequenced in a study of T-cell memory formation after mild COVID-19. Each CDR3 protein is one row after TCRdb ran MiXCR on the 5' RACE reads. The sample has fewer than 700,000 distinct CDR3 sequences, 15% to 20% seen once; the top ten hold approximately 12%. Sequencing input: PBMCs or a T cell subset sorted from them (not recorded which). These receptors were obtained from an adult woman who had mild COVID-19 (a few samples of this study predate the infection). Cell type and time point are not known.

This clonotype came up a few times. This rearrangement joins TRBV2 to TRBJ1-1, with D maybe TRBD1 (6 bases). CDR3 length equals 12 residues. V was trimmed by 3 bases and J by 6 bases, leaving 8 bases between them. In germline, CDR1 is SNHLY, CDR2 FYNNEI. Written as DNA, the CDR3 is TGTGCCAGCAGTGAGGGGGCTCCTGAAGCTTTCTTT. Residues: CASSEGAPEAFF.

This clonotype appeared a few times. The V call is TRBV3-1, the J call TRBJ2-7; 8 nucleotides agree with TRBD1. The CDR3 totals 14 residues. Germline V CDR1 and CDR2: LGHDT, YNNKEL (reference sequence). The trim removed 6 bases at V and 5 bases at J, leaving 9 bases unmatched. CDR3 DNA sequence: TGTGCCAGCAGTCCGGACAGGGTCGTCAACGAGCAGTACTTC. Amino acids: CASSPDRVVNEQYF.

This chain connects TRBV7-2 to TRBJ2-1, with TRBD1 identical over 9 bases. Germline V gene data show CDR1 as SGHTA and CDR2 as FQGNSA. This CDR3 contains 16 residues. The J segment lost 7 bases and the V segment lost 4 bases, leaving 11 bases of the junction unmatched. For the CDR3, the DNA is TGTGCCAGCAGCTCGTACACAGGGGGCGTTTGGAATGAGCAGTTCTTC. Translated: CASSSYTGGVWNEQFF.

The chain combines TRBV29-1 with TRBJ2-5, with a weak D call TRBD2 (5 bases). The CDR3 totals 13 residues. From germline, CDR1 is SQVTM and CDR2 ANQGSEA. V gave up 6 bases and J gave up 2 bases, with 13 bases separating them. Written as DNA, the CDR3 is TGCAGCGTCGAGGGCTTCCCTCAAGAGACCCAGTACTTC. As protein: CSVEGFPQETQYF.

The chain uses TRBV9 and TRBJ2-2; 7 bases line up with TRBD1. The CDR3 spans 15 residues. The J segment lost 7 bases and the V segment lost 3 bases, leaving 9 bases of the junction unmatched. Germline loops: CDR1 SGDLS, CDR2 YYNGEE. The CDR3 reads CASSGRQGVGGELFF. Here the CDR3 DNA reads TGTGCCAGCAGCGGGCGACAGGGCGTTGGCGGGGAGCTGTTTTTT.

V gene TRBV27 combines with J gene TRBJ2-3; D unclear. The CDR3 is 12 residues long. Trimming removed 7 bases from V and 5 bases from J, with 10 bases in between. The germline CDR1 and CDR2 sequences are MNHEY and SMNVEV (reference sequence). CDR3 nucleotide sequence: TGTGCCAGCAACCCCGCAGGAGATACGCAGTATTTT. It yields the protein CASNPAGDTQYF.

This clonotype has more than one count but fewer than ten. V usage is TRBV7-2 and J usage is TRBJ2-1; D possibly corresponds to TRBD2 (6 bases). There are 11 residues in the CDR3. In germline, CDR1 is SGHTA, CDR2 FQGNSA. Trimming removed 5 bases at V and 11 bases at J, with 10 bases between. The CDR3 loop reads CASSPDYKQFF. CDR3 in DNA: TGTGCCAGCAGCCCGGACTACAAGCAGTTCTTC.

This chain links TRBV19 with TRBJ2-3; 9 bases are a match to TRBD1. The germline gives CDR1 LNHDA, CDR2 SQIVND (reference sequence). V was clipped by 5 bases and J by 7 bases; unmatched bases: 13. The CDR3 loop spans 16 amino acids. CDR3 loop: CASSFSGTGRRNTQYF. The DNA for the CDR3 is TGTGCCAGTAGTTTCTCCGGGACAGGGCGGAGAAATACGCAGTATTTT.

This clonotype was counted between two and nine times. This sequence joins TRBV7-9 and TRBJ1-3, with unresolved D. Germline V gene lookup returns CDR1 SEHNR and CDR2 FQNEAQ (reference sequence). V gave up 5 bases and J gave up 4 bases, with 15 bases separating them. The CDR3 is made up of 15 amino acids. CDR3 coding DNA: TGTGCCAGCAGCCCGTATCCGGCCGCAGGAAACACCATATATTTT. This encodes CASSPYPAAGNTIYF.

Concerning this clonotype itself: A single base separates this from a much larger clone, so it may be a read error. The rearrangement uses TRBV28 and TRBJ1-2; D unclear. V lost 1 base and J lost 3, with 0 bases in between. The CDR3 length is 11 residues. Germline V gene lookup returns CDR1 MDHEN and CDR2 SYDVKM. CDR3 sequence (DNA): TGTGCCAGCAGTTTATACTATGGCTACACCTTC. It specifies CASSLYYGYTF.

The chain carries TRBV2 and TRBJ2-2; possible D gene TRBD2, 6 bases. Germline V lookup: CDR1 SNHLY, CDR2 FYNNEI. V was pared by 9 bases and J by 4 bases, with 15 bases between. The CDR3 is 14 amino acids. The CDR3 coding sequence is TGTGCCAGAGAGGGCGGGGAGAGCACCGGGGAGCTGTTTTTT. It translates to CAREGGESTGELFF. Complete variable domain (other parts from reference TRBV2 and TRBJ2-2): EPEVTQTPSHQVTQMGQEVILRCVPISNHLYFYWYRQILGQKVEFLVSFYNNEISEKSEIFDDQFSVERPDGSNFTLKIRSTKLEDSAMYFCAREGGESTGELFFGEGSRLTVL.

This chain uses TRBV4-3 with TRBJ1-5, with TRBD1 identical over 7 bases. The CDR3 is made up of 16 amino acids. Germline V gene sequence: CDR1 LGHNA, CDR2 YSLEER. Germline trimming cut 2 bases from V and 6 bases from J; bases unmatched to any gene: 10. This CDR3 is CASSQNGEGASQPQHF. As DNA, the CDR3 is TGCGCCAGCAGCCAAAATGGTGAGGGGGCGAGTCAGCCCCAGCATTTT.

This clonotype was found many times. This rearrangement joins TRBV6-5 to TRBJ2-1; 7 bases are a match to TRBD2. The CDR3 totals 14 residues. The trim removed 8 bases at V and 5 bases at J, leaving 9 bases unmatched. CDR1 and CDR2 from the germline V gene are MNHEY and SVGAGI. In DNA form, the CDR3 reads TGTGCCAGCTTCGGGGGAGGGCCCCACAATGAGCAGTTCTTC. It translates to CASFGGGPHNEQFF.

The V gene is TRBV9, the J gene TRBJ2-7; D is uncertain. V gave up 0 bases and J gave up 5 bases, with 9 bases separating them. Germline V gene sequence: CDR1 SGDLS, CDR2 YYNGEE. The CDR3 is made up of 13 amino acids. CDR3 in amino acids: CASSVGSVDEQYF. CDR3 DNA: TGTGCCAGCAGCGTAGGTTCTGTAGACGAGCAGTACTTC.

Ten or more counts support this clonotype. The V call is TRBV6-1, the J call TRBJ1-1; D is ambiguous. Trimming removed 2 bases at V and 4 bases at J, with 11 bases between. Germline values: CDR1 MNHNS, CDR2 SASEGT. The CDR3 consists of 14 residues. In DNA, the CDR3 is TGTGCCAGCAGTGAAAGTTCCCTGAGCACTGAAGCTTTCTTT. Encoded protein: CASSESSLSTEAFF.

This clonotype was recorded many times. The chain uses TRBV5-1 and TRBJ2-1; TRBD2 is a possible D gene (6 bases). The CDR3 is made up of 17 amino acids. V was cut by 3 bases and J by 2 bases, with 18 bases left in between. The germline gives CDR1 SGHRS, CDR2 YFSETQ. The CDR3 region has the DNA TGCGCCAGCAGCTCTTATTCCGGGACTCGTGCCTACAATGAGCAGTTCTTC. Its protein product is CASSSYSGTRAYNEQFF.

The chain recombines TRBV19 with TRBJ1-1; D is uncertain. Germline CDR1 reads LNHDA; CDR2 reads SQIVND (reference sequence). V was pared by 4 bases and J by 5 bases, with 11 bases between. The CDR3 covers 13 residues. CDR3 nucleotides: TGTGCCAGTAGTACGGACGGAGGGACTGAAGCTTTCTTT. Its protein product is CASSTDGGTEAFF.

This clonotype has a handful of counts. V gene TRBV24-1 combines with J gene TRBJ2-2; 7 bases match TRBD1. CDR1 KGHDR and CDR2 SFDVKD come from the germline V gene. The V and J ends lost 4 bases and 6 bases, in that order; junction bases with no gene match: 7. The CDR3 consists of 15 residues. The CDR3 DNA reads TGTGCCACCAGTGACGTAACAGGGGTAGCCGGGGAGCTGTTTTTT. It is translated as CATSDVTGVAGELFF.

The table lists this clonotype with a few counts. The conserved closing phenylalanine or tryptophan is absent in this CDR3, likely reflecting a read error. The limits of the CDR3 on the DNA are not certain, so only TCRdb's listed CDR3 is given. CDR3 loop: CASSFSGTEL. The rearrangement uses TRBV7-2 and TRBJ2-7; the table names TRBD1, a call not compared with the DNA. A total of 10 residues make up the CDR3, ends included. Germline CDR1 and CDR2: SGHTA and FQGNSA.